The rows below give T cell receptor beta chains drawn from one sample of a study of blood T cells in healthy people across ages. One entry per CDR3 protein, called by TCRdb with MiXCR from the 5' RACE reads. The profile shows some 700,000 distinct CDR3 sequences, 20% to 25% of them singletons. The specimen sequenced was blood. These receptors came from a man in his 70s in good health. The CDR3 runs from the conserved cysteine through the conserved F or W. The D gene is left open where the match is weak. Size is stated for part of the rows, as once, few or many counts, or as a class when the clone is expanded.

V gene,clone size,D gene,CDR3 length,J gene,CDR3 DNA,CDR3 protein
TRBV27,-,-,13,TRBJ2-1,TGTGCCAGCAGTCAAGCTCTAGCATGGGAGCAGTTCTTC,CASSQALAWEQFF
TRBV20-1,few,-,16,TRBJ2-7,TGCAGTGCTTCCACGTCGGGACGGGGGGCCTACTACGAGCAGTACTTC,CSASTSGRGAYYEQYF
TRBV4-1,-,-,16,TRBJ1-4,TGCGCCAGCAGCCAAGACAGACAGCGAGGAAGGGAAAAACTGTTTTTT,CASSQDRQRGREKLFF
TRBV20-1,-,-,14,TRBJ2-1,TGCAGTGCTAGTCGCCAGGGGCTTAACAATGAGCAGTTCTTC,CSASRQGLNNEQFF
TRBV7-6,few,-,13,TRBJ1-4,TGTGCCAGCAGGATGAGTACTAATGAAAAACTGTTTTTT,CASRMSTNEKLFF
TRBV5-1,-,-,14,TRBJ1-1,TGCGCCAGCAGCAACGCAGGGCGTGACACTGAAGCTTTCTTT,CASSNAGRDTEAFF
TRBV6-5,-,-,13,TRBJ2-3,TGTGCCAGCAGAGATGGGGGCACAGATACGCAGTATTTT,CASRDGGTDTQYF
TRBV5-1,few,TRBD2,16,TRBJ2-3,TGCGCCAGCAGCTGGACAACAGCGGGGGACACAGATACGCAGTATTTT,CASSWTTAGDTDTQYF
TRBV7-3,-,TRBD2,14,TRBJ2-1,TGTGCCAGCAGCCTCCTTAGCGGGGGCCATGAGCAGTTCTTC,CASSLLSGGHEQFF
TRBV2,-,-,13,TRBJ2-5,TGTGCCAGCAAAGGTAGGGAACAAGAGACCCAGTACTTC,CASKGREQETQYF
TRBV12-3/TRBV12-4,-,TRBD1,14,TRBJ2-4,TGTGCCAGCACCCCGACAGGGCGGCAAAACATTCAGTACTTC,CASTPTGRQNIQYF
TRBV12-3/TRBV12-4,few,TRBD2,13,TRBJ2-3,TGTGCCAGCACCGAGCGGGACGCAGATACGCAGTATTTT,CASTERDADTQYF
TRBV12-3/TRBV12-4,-,-,12,TRBJ1-1,TGTGCCAGCAGTTTCTTGGGTCAGGGAGCTTTCTTT,CASSFLGQGAFF
TRBV6-5,once,TRBD2,16,TRBJ2-3,TGTGCCAGCAGTTATGAGTACGGGGGGGCAGTGGATACGCAGTATTTT,CASSYEYGGAVDTQYF
TRBV12-5,few,-,16,TRBJ2-5,TGTGCTAGTGGTTTCCCCAGGGTGATCCACCAAGAGACCCAGTACTTC,CASGFPRVIHQETQYF
TRBV10-3,many,TRBD1,14,TRBJ2-5,TGTGCCATCAGTGCGGGGACAGGAAGAGAGACCCAGTACTTC,CAISAGTGRETQYF
TRBV6-1,-,-,15,TRBJ1-5,TGTGCCAGCAGTGAAGGGGACGGCTACAATCAGCCCCAGCATTTT,CASSEGDGYNQPQHF
TRBV6-5,few,-,13,TRBJ1-2,TGTGCCAGCAGTTACTCGAGGGCGGCTGGCTACACCTTC,CASSYSRAAGYTF
TRBV5-1,many,TRBD1,14,TRBJ2-1,TGCGCCAGCAGCCCGCAGACAGGGAACAATGAGCAGTTCTTC,CASSPQTGNNEQFF
TRBV7-8,few,-,14,TRBJ1-2,TGTGCCAGCAGCCTGGTTTACCCTAACTATGGCTACACCTTC,CASSLVYPNYGYTF
TRBV27,-,TRBD1,15,TRBJ1-2,TGTGCCAGCAGTCCCGACAGGGCATCTAACTATGGCTACACCTTC,CASSPDRASNYGYTF
TRBV5-1,-,TRBD1,14,TRBJ2-3,TGCGCCAGTTACCGGGACAGCTACACAGATACGCAGTATTTT,CASYRDSYTDTQYF
TRBV6-5,-,-,15,TRBJ2-3,TGTGCCACCGTCCTCGACCCGGCCTTCACAGATACGCAGTATTTT,CATVLDPAFTDTQYF
TRBV7-9,few,-,13,TRBJ2-5,TGTGCCAGCAGCTTAGGATATTCAGAGACCCAGTACTTC,CASSLGYSETQYF